This T cell receptor beta chain was captured in a study of CD8+CD57+ T cells in acquired aplastic anemia. The overall study: Sorted CD4+ and CD8+ cells gave an average of around 3.1 ug of DNA.

The template for TCR beta VDJ and CDR3 sequence profiling was genomic DNA. TCRdb reprocessed the reads with MiXCR, giving one entry per CDR3 protein. Of about 190,000 distinct CDR3 sequences listed, around 45% are singletons. Note on this clonotype: Its antigen is as yet unknown.

Germline CDR1 reads SQVTM; CDR2 reads ANQGSEA. CDR3 length: 15 amino acids. The V gene lost 7 bases and the J gene lost 0 bases, with 16 bases spanning the gap. The study's findings and limits: Comparison of patients with controls identified nearly 30 shared CD8+ CDR3 sequences. Patients and controls were not found to differ significantly in CD8+ Simpson's diversity.

Whoever was chosen for sequencing had shown CD8+CD57+ cell expansion by flow cytometry. Blood samples were obtained from patients who had received no prior therapy. The receptor was derived from a human donor with aplastic anemia. The sample taken for sequencing was sorted CD4+, CD8+, or CD8+CD57+ T cells (not recorded which) from PBMCs. The V gene is TRBV29-1, the J gene TRBJ1-3; D remains unclear. The CDR3 spells CSAMIGESSGNTIYF. The CDR3 nucleotides are TGCAGCGCCATGATCGGGGAATCCTCTGGAAACACCATATATTTT.